This T cell receptor beta chain was sequenced in a study of blood T cell repertoires in COVID-19. The CDR3 runs to 14 residues. Germline loops: CDR1 LNHDA, CDR2 SQIVND (reference sequence). Losses at the gene ends were 5 bases for V and 2 bases for J; bases not matched to a gene: 5. TCRdb's copy holds only in-frame clones and misses some; the assay was immunoSEQ multiplex PCR. Counted here are about 300,000 clones, around 86% occurring once; the ten biggest clones make up under 2%. Sample: peripheral blood. V is TRBV19 and J is TRBJ1-1; 7 bases match TRBD1. The source is a woman aged 45-60 years with acute or convalescent COVID-19. The CDR3 DNA follows: TGTGCCAGTAGTTGGGGACAGCCAAACACTGAAGCTTTCTTT. Protein sequence: CASSWGQPNTEAFF.